This T cell receptor (beta chain) is from a study of identical twins. TCRdb fed the 5' RACE reads into MiXCR, producing one record per CDR3 protein. Of under 400,000 distinct CDR3 sequences listed, 9% to 10% are singletons. This clonotype has just a few counts. Its antigen is unknown. Study conclusions and caveats: Abundant beta clonotypes from cord blood had fewer insertions, unlike memory repertoires, which showed none.

This receptor was identified in a woman between 50 and 59 years old in good health. The source material was naive T cells sorted from blood.

The CDR3 loop is CSALWGSSSYNEQFF. DNA for the CDR3: TGCAGTGCACTTTGGGGGAGTTCCTCCTACAATGAGCAGTTCTTC. The chain recombines TRBV20-1 with TRBJ2-1, with D perhaps TRBD1 or TRBD2 (5 bases each). V lost 6 bases and J 0 bases, leaving 15 bases between the germline ends. In germline, CDR1 is DFQATT, CDR2 SNEGSKA (reference sequence). This CDR3 region has 15 residues.